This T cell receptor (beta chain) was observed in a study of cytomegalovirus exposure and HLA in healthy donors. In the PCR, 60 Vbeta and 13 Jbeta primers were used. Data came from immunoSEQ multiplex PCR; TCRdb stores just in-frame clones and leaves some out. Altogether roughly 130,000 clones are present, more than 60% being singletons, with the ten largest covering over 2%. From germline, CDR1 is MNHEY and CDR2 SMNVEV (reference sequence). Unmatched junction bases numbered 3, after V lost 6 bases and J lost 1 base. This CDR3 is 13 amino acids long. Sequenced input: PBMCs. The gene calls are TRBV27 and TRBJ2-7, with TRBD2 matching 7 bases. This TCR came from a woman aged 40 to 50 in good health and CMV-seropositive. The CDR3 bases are TGTGCCAGCAGCGGGGGGTCTTCCTACGAGCAGTACTTC. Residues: CASSGGSSYEQYF.